This TCR beta chain appears in the sequencing data of a study of naive and memory T cell subsets. General study results and limits: In naive cells, over 85% of TCR sequences were seen only once. Possibly reflecting memory cells re-expressing CD45RA, a few larger clonotypes occurred in naive repertoires, especially CD8.

Germline values: CDR1 SQVTM, CDR2 ANQGSEA. V shed 4 bases and J shed 7 bases, with 8 bases lying between them. The length of the CDR3 is 10 residues. Two oligonucleotides, mixed equimolar, formed the beta constant-region primer covering TRBC1 and TRBC2. Nested alpha and beta constant-region primers with the SP2 primer drove four PCR rounds on ligated cDNA. TCRdb recomputed calls from the UMI-ligation and nested PCR reads with MiXCR, one row per CDR3 protein. The sample has fewer than 150,000 distinct CDR3 sequences; approximately 20% are singletons. Concerning this clonotype: What it binds is unknown.

The genes are TRBV29-1 and TRBJ2-7; the D gene is possibly TRBD2 (5 bases). Material: naive CD8+ T cells from blood. This receptor was obtained from a human donor in good health. In DNA form, the CDR3 reads TGCAGCGTTGTAACGGGGGAGCAGTACTTC. Protein sequence: CSVVTGEQYF.